A selection of T cell receptor beta chains follows, all from one sample in a study of blood T cells in healthy people across ages. TCRdb itself ran the 5' RACE reads through MiXCR, one entry per CDR3 protein. The sample carries fewer than 1.5 million distinct CDR3 sequences, about 43% recorded once. Sequencing was carried out using blood. Receptors were obtained from a woman aged 18-30 years in good health. Both conserved end residues are part of each CDR3. The D gene is left open where the match is weak. Only some rows state a clone size, as once, few, many or a class for expanded clones.

d_gene: TRBD2
j_gene: TRBJ2-5
len: 16
v_gene: TRBV24-1
abundance: few
CDR3aa: CATSDLVTSGRETQYF
CDR3nt: TGTGCCACCAGTGATTTGGTGACTAGCGGGAGGGAGACCCAGTACTTC

d_gene: NA
j_gene: TRBJ2-3
len: 15
v_gene: TRBV29-1
abundance: few
CDR3aa: CSVDRTPYSPDTQYF
CDR3nt: TGCAGCGTTGACAGGACTCCTTATAGCCCAGATACGCAGTATTTT

d_gene: NA
j_gene: TRBJ2-3
len: 14
v_gene: TRBV11-2
abundance: NA
CDR3aa: CASRMNFGTDTQYF
CDR3nt: TGTGCCAGCAGAATGAATTTCGGGACAGATACGCAGTATTTT

d_gene: NA
j_gene: TRBJ1-6
len: 12
v_gene: TRBV7-2
abundance: few
CDR3aa: CASSFLNGALHF
CDR3nt: TGTGCCAGCAGCTTCCTCAATGGGGCCCTCCACTTT

d_gene: NA
j_gene: TRBJ1-1
len: 11
v_gene: TRBV12-3/TRBV12-4
abundance: few
CDR3aa: CASGQPSEAFF
CDR3nt: TGTGCCAGCGGGCAACCCTCCGAAGCTTTCTTT

d_gene: NA
j_gene: TRBJ2-5
len: 14
v_gene: TRBV4-1
abundance: NA
CDR3aa: CASSQELQQETQYF
CDR3nt: TGCGCCAGCAGCCAAGAGTTACAGCAAGAGACCCAGTACTTC

d_gene: NA
j_gene: TRBJ1-5
len: 15
v_gene: TRBV7-9
abundance: NA
CDR3aa: CASSSNDRTQGPQHF
CDR3nt: TGTGCCAGCAGTTCAAATGACAGGACGCAAGGGCCCCAGCATTTT

d_gene: TRBD1
j_gene: TRBJ1-2
len: 15
v_gene: TRBV6-5
abundance: once
CDR3aa: CASTRPGQPNYGYTF
CDR3nt: TGTGCCAGCACACGCCCGGGACAGCCTAACTATGGCTACACCTTC

d_gene: NA
j_gene: TRBJ1-1
len: 12
v_gene: TRBV6-5
abundance: few
CDR3aa: CASISGTTEAFF
CDR3nt: TGTGCCAGCATAAGCGGTACCACTGAAGCTTTCTTT

d_gene: TRBD1
j_gene: TRBJ2-1
len: 14
v_gene: TRBV13
abundance: few
CDR3aa: CASTRQGGRNEQFF
CDR3nt: TGTGCCAGCACTCGACAGGGGGGGCGTAATGAGCAGTTCTTC

d_gene: NA
j_gene: TRBJ1-6
len: 16
v_gene: TRBV6-1
abundance: NA
CDR3aa: CASSDQRRRANSPLHF
CDR3nt: TGTGCCAGCAGTGACCAACGGAGGAGGGCTAATTCACCCCTCCACTTT

d_gene: TRBD1
j_gene: TRBJ1-2
len: 13
v_gene: TRBV9
abundance: NA
CDR3aa: CASSGQGEYGYTF
CDR3nt: TGTGCCAGCAGCGGACAGGGGGAATATGGCTACACCTTC

d_gene: NA
j_gene: TRBJ2-1
len: 15
v_gene: TRBV15
abundance: few
CDR3aa: CATSRDPSGYNEQFF
CDR3nt: TGTGCCACCAGCAGAGATCCCAGCGGATACAATGAGCAGTTCTTC

d_gene: NA
j_gene: TRBJ1-1
len: 10
v_gene: TRBV6-5
abundance: few
CDR3aa: CAVGWDEAFF
CDR3nt: TGTGCCGTCGGCTGGGATGAAGCTTTCTTT

d_gene: NA
j_gene: TRBJ1-3
len: 17
v_gene: TRBV14
abundance: NA
CDR3aa: CASSQDHYRFSGNTIYF
CDR3nt: TGTGCCAGCAGCCAAGATCACTACAGGTTCTCTGGAAACACCATATATTTT

d_gene: NA
j_gene: TRBJ2-7
len: 11
v_gene: TRBV20-1
abundance: many
CDR3aa: CSARGDYEQYF
CDR3nt: TGCAGTGCTCGCGGGGACTACGAGCAGTACTTC

d_gene: TRBD1
j_gene: TRBJ2-7
len: 16
v_gene: TRBV4-1
abundance: few
CDR3aa: CASSQGNPGQAYEQYF
CDR3nt: TGCGCCAGCAGCCAAGGAAACCCCGGACAGGCCTACGAGCAGTACTTC

d_gene: NA
j_gene: TRBJ1-2
len: 12
v_gene: TRBV20-1
abundance: NA
CDR3aa: CSASQGKGGYTF
CDR3nt: TGCAGTGCTTCCCAGGGAAAGGGTGGCTACACCTTC

d_gene: NA
j_gene: TRBJ2-5
len: 16
v_gene: TRBV7-9
abundance: NA
CDR3aa: CASSLAGARSKETQYF
CDR3nt: TGTGCCAGCAGCTTAGCAGGGGCTAGGTCCAAAGAGACCCAGTACTTC

d_gene: NA
j_gene: TRBJ1-2
len: 15
v_gene: TRBV7-2
abundance: NA
CDR3aa: CASSLAGGDVYGYTF
CDR3nt: TGTGCCAGCAGCTTAGCGGGGGGTGACGTTTATGGCTACACCTTC

d_gene: NA
j_gene: TRBJ1-2
len: 18
v_gene: TRBV4-2
abundance: once
CDR3aa: CASSPQALGGLSDYGYTF
CDR3nt: TGTGCCAGCAGCCCACAAGCATTGGGGGGCCTCTCCGACTATGGCTACACCTTC

d_gene: NA
j_gene: TRBJ2-7
len: 14
v_gene: TRBV10-3
abundance: few
CDR3aa: CAIQREGSLYEQYF
CDR3nt: TGTGCCATCCAGAGGGAAGGTTCCCTCTACGAGCAGTACTTC

d_gene: NA
j_gene: TRBJ2-7
len: 13
v_gene: TRBV27
abundance: few
CDR3aa: CASRRSGSYEQYF
CDR3nt: TGTGCCAGCAGGCGCAGTGGATCCTACGAGCAGTACTTC

d_gene: NA
j_gene: TRBJ1-2
len: 14
v_gene: TRBV5-1
abundance: many
CDR3aa: CASSLEGANYGYTF
CDR3nt: TGTGCCAGCAGTTTGGAGGGGGCTAACTATGGCTACACCTTC